Presented here are 22 T cell receptor beta chains from one specimen sequenced in a study of spatial heterogeneity in lung cancer (dated by TCRdb to the late 2010s). The method was 5' RACE. The sequencer listed for this sample is NextSeq 500. The public reads were run again by TCRdb, first through fastp at Q25 and then through MiXCR, and only productive beta chains were kept. Each entry is one CDR3 protein sequence, shown with its most common DNA and genes. For this sample there are 39,000 or so distinct CDR3 sequences; 6.5% to 9.5% appear just once. The ten largest clones represent 25% to 35% of the sample. The meaning of the sample's time point label: sample taken at primary tumor resection. Without any cell sorting, TCR sequencing was performed on whole RNA extracted either from tumor and nontumor lung tissue or from cryopreserved PBMC samples. Sequencing used PBMCs, obtained at surgery. All receptors derive from a male donor with early-stage non-small cell lung cancer.

This clonotype was counted a few times. The chain recombines TRBV2 with TRBJ2-7; TRBD2 aligns across 7 bases. The CDR3 is made up of 13 amino acids. Germline CDR1 reads SNHLY; CDR2 reads FYNNEI. Unmatched junction bases numbered 7, after V lost 6 bases and J lost 5 bases. The CDR3 DNA follows: TGTGCCAGCAGGCGGGAGCTAATGGACGAGCAGTACGTC. Translating gives CASRRELMDEQYV.

This clonotype was recorded many times. The chain combines TRBV20-1 with TRBJ1-6; no definite D call. The CDR3 length is 12 residues. Germline V gives CDR1 DFQATT, CDR2 SNEGSKA (reference sequence). V was cut by 0 bases and J by 10 bases, with 7 bases left in between. CDR3 residues: CSARDIGSPLHF. The CDR3, as DNA: TGCAGTGCTAGAGACATTGGCTCACCCCTCCACTTT.

The table lists this clonotype with many counts. The chain joins TRBV7-8 to TRBJ1-5; 12 nucleotides match TRBD1. Germline values: CDR1 SGHVS, CDR2 FQNEAQ. There are 15 residues in the CDR3. V shed 5 bases, J shed 5 bases, and the junction held 4 bases outside the gene matches. The CDR3 is CASSAGTGGDQPQHF. The CDR3 bases are TGTGCCAGCAGCGCAGGGACAGGGGGCGATCAGCCCCAGCATTTT. The full variable domain, rest sourced from reference TRBV7-8 and TRBJ1-5, is GAGVSQSPRYKVAKRGQDVALRCDPISGHVSLFWYQQALGQGPEFLTYFQNEAQLDKSGLPSDRFFAERPEGSVSTLKIQRTQQEDSAVYLCASSAGTGGDQPQHFGDGTRLSIL.

This clonotype was seen many times. The chain uses TRBV7-6 and TRBJ2-7; 7 bases fit TRBD1. The CDR3 runs 16 residues. V lost 1 base to trimming and J lost 0 bases; unmatched junction nucleotides: 6. Germline V gene data show CDR1 as SGHVS and CDR2 as FNYEAQ. The CDR3 protein is CASSLGTGSTSYEQYF. The CDR3 coding sequence is TGTGCCAGCAGCTTAGGGACAGGATCTACCTCCTACGAGCAGTACTTC.

This clonotype was seen ten or more times. J is TRBJ2-1 and V is TRBV24-1; 9 bases align to TRBD1. Trimming took 7 bases from V and 9 from J; bases not matched to a gene: 6. Germline V lookup: CDR1 KGHDR, CDR2 SFDVKD. This CDR3 is 13 amino acids long. CDR3: CATRMTGGGEQFF. CDR3 in DNA: TGTGCCACCAGAATGACAGGGGGAGGTGAGCAGTTCTTC.

The table lists this clonotype with many counts. The chain links TRBV28 to TRBJ1-2; D not certain. CDR1 is MDHEN, CDR2 SYDVKM, per germline. CDR3 length: 13 residues. V shed 1 base and J shed 3 bases, with 6 bases lying between them. The CDR3 sequence is CASSLLADYGYTF. The CDR3 DNA sequence: TGTGCCAGCAGTTTATTAGCTGACTATGGCTACACCTTC.

There are many counts of this clonotype. This sequence joins TRBV11-3 and TRBJ2-5; no definite D call. Germline values: CDR1 SGHNT, CDR2 YENEEA. This CDR3 has 11 residues. The V end lost 1 base, the J end lost 4 bases, and 1 base lay between the germline ends. The CDR3 nucleotides read TGTGCCAGCAGCTTAGGAGAGACCCAGTACTTC. This encodes CASSLGETQYF.

In this sample, this clonotype turned up many times. The gene calls are TRBV5-1 and TRBJ1-4; possibly TRBD1 for D (6 bases). The germline gives CDR1 SGHRS, CDR2 YFSETQ. Trimming took off 2 bases at V and 6 bases at J, with 11 bases between the two ends. The CDR3 covers 14 residues. The CDR3 DNA is TGCGCCAGCAGCTTCAGGGGATTGGATGAAAAACTGTTTTTT. Its translation is CASSFRGLDEKLFF.

The chain couples TRBV11-1 to TRBJ2-2; 7 bases are shared with TRBD2. V lost 2 bases, J lost 2 bases, and 2 bases stayed unmatched. This CDR3 region has 15 residues. Germline V gene sequence: CDR1 SGHAT, CDR2 FQDESV (reference sequence). The CDR3 region is CASSLSGDNTGELFF. CDR3 nucleotide sequence: TGTGCCAGCAGCTTAAGCGGGGATAACACCGGGGAGCTGTTTTTT.

This clonotype was seen many times. V is TRBV5-1 and J is TRBJ2-4, with D possibly matching TRBD1 (5 bases). Looked up from germline, CDR1 is SGHRS and CDR2 is YFSETQ. The ends were cut back, 4 bases at V and 3 bases at J, with 11 bases in the middle. The CDR3 length is 14 residues. The CDR3 coding sequence is TGCGCCAGCAGCGCCCAGGGTGGCAAAAACATTCAGTACTTC. Residues: CASSAQGGKNIQYF.

The sample holds many counts of this clonotype. CDR3 protein: CASSISGNYEQYV. The CDR3 bases are TGTGCCAGCAGTATCTCGGGGAACTACGAGCAGTACGTC. The rearrangement uses TRBV12-3 or TRBV12-4 and TRBJ2-7; D possibly corresponds to TRBD2 (5 bases). The CDR3 has 13 amino acids. V gave up 5 bases and J gave up 3 bases, with 11 bases separating them.

This clonotype was found many times. V and J are TRBV12-3 or TRBV12-4 and TRBJ2-3; D is possibly TRBD2 (5 bases). The ends were cut back, 3 bases at V and 0 bases at J, with 10 bases in the middle. The CDR3 loop spans 15 amino acids. Here the CDR3 DNA reads TGTGCCAGCAGTTTCTTAGAGGGAAGCACAGATACGCAGTATTTT. Encoded protein: CASSFLEGSTDTQYF.

In this sample, this clonotype turned up many times. The chain employs TRBV4-3 and TRBJ2-3; D is possibly TRBD1 (6 bases). The CDR3 is 13 residues long. Trimming left V 3 bases short and J 5 bases short, with 9 bases between. Germline CDR1 is LGHNA and CDR2 is YSLEER. The CDR3 region has the DNA TGCGCCAGCAGCCAGGACAGCGGAGATACGCAGTATTTT. Translation: CASSQDSGDTQYF.

This clonotype was recorded at least ten times. V usage is TRBV12-5 and J usage is TRBJ1-2; tentative D call: TRBD1 (6 bases). The CDR3 totals 15 residues. Per the germline V gene, CDR1 is LGHNT and CDR2 is FRNRAP. The V gene lost 0 bases and the J gene lost 2 bases, with 10 bases spanning the gap. The CDR3 is CASGLVQGRNYGYTF. The DNA of the CDR3 is TGTGCTAGTGGTTTGGTACAGGGCCGAAACTATGGCTACACCTTC.

This clonotype was recorded at least ten times. A junction boundary mismatches the germline segment, possibly from a read error. The chain recombines TRBV7-7 with TRBJ2-1, with D uncertain. The germline V gene has CDR1 SSHAT and CDR2 FNYEAQ (reference sequence). The CDR3 totals 16 residues. The CDR3 nucleotides read TGTGCTAGCAGCTTAGGGTGGGCCCCCCCTGTGAATGAGCAGTTCTTC. Protein: CASSLGWAPPVNEQFF.

In its sample, this clonotype was seen many times. The chain recombines TRBV12-3 or TRBV12-4 with TRBJ2-3; D not certain. V shed 6 bases and J shed 2 bases, with 3 bases lying between them. The CDR3 extends over 11 amino acids. CDR3 amino acids: CASRFTDTQYF. CDR3 nucleotides: TGTGCCAGCAGGTTCACAGATACGCAGTATTTT.

There are a few counts of this clonotype. The chain joins TRBV25-1 to TRBJ1-5, with no clear D. The V gene lost 6 bases and the J gene lost 4 bases, with 10 bases spanning the gap. This CDR3 has 13 residues. Germline CDR1 and CDR2: MGHDK and SYGVNS. The CDR3 protein is CASSASGNQPQHF. The CDR3 region has the DNA TGTGCCAGCAGCGCTTCGGGAAATCAGCCCCAGCATTTT.

This clonotype was seen more than once but under ten times. Written as DNA, the CDR3 is TGCAGTGCTAGAGAATCGCAGGGGTACTATGGCTACACCTTC. As protein: CSARESQGYYGYTF. The V and J genes are TRBV20-1 and TRBJ1-2, with a weak D call TRBD1 (6 bases). Germline values: CDR1 DFQATT, CDR2 SNEGSKA (reference sequence). This CDR3 is built from 14 residues. V was cut by 0 bases and J by 3 bases, with 11 bases left in between.

Many counts were recorded for this clonotype. This chain links TRBV6-2 or TRBV6-3 with TRBJ2-2; 11 positions match TRBD2. The germline gives CDR1 MNHEY, CDR2 SVGEGT. The CDR3 loop spans 15 amino acids. Trimming took 6 bases from V and 5 from J; bases not matched to a gene: 5. CDR3 nucleotide sequence: TGTGCCAGCAGACTAGCGGGAGCCCGGACCGGGGAGCTGTTTTTT. Its translation is CASRLAGARTGELFF.

This clonotype appeared a few times. The gene calls are TRBV14 and TRBJ1-3; TRBD1 agrees at 9 bases. Trimming at V came to 4 bases and at J to 1 base, leaving 8 bases not matched to a gene. Germline V gives CDR1 SGHDN, CDR2 FVKESK. The CDR3 consists of 17 residues. CDR3 in DNA: TGTGCCAGCAGCCCCTTGGGACAGGGAGTATCTGGAAACACCATATATTTT. This sequence encodes CASSPLGQGVSGNTIYF.

This clonotype has just a few counts. This sequence joins TRBV7-9 and TRBJ2-4; 13 bases map to TRBD2. The J segment lost 3 bases and the V segment lost 5 bases, leaving 16 bases of the junction unmatched. This CDR3 is 20 amino acids long. CDR1 is SEHNR, CDR2 FQNEAQ, per germline (reference sequence). This CDR3 is CASSRRGLAGPEGVKNIQYF. The CDR3, as DNA: TGTGCCAGCAGCCGACGGGGACTAGCGGGACCCGAGGGAGTCAAAAACATTCAGTACTTC.

This clonotype was recorded many times. The rearrangement uses TRBV6-1 and TRBJ2-3; possibly TRBD1 for D (5 bases). Germline V gene sequence: CDR1 MNHNS, CDR2 SASEGT. This CDR3 is built from 15 residues. V lost 6 bases and J 6 bases, leaving 19 bases between the germline ends. DNA for the CDR3: TGTGCCAGCAGAAAACGGATAACAGGAACCGATACGCAGTATTTT. Translation: CASRKRITGTDTQYF.